The entry that follows covers one TCR beta chain sequence. Data came from immunoSEQ multiplex PCR; TCRdb stores just in-frame clones and leaves some out. The sample holds under 80,000 clones, about 89% seen once. The data were obtained in a study of cytomegalovirus exposure and HLA in healthy donors. At the level of the study: In a later analysis, the roughly 130 validation repertoires were reported to have used the same platform as the 666 first-cohort repertoires.

Material for sequencing was PBMCs. The source of this sequence is a woman in her late teens or twenties in good health and CMV-seronegative.

CDR3 amino acids: CSVEGGGGSSYNEQFF. The CDR3 DNA reads TGCAGCGTTGAAGGGGGCGGGGGTAGCTCCTACAATGAGCAGTTCTTC. The chain employs TRBV29-1 and TRBJ2-1, with 7 positions matching TRBD2. This CDR3 spans 16 amino acids. Germline loops: CDR1 SQVTM, CDR2 ANQGSEA. V shed 1 base and J 0 bases; nucleotides not matched to a gene: 6.